These 28 T cell receptor beta chains came from one sample sequenced in a study of T cell responses to AZD1222 COVID-19 vaccine. Repertoires were generated with immunoSEQ multiplex PCR, while TCRdb's copy carries only in-frame clones and drops some. The sample lists 85,000 to 120,000 clones; about 88% were seen once. Material: peripheral blood, obtained on day 0 of AZD1222 vaccination. These TCRs come from an adult in good health.

The chain is built from TRBV28 and TRBJ1-2, with D uncertain. CDR3 size: 11 residues. Trimming left V 5 bases short and J 6 bases short, with 7 bases between. Germline CDR1 and CDR2: MDHEN and SYDVKM. In DNA form, the CDR3 reads TGTGCCAGCAGTCCGACCCATGGCTACACCTTC. Translated: CASSPTHGYTF.

This sequence joins TRBV11-2 and TRBJ1-1; D ambiguous. The ends were cut back, 4 bases at V and 1 base at J, with 10 bases in the middle. CDR3 length: 14 residues. Germline values: CDR1 SGHAT, CDR2 FQNNGV. CDR3: CASSSRWENTEAFF. Written as DNA, the CDR3 is TGTGCCAGCAGCTCTAGATGGGAGAACACTGAAGCTTTCTTT.

This sequence joins TRBV4-2 and TRBJ2-1; 9 bases fit TRBD2. This CDR3 comprises 15 residues. CDR1 LGHNA and CDR2 YNFKEQ come from the germline V gene. With V trimmed by 1 base and J by 5 bases, 3 bases remained unmatched. CDR3 residues: CASSQGTSENNEQFF. Written as DNA, the CDR3 is TGTGCCAGCAGCCAAGGGACTAGCGAGAACAATGAGCAGTTCTTC.

The gene calls are TRBV3-1 (or the pseudogene TRBV3-2) and TRBJ2-5, with 7 bases matching TRBD1. The CDR3 spans 14 residues. Trimming at V came to 4 bases and at J to 5 bases, leaving 7 bases not matched to a gene. CDR1 and CDR2 from the germline V gene are LGHDT and YNNKEL (reference sequence). This chain's CDR3 is CASSPRQGRETQYF. CDR3 coding DNA: TGTGCCAGCAGCCCACGACAGGGTAGGGAGACCCAGTACTTC.

V gene TRBV18 combines with J gene TRBJ1-2, with a tentative D call TRBD1 (5 bases). Germline V gene sequence: CDR1 KGHSH, CDR2 LQKENI. The CDR3 contains 15 residues. Between the trimmed V and J ends, which lost 0 bases and 8 bases, there was a span of 16 bases. The DNA for the CDR3 is TGTGCCAGCTCACCACCCTCCGGACAAGCAAGGGGCTACACCTTC. This codes for CASSPPSGQARGYTF.

This clone was observed a single time. V is TRBV4-3 and J is TRBJ2-6, with D unclear. The CDR3 is 16 residues long. V was cut by 4 bases and J by 0 bases, with 10 bases left in between. CDR1 is LGHNA and CDR2 is YSLEER in the germline V gene. The CDR3 loop reads CASSRQVLSGANVLTF. The CDR3 nucleotides read TGCGCCAGCAGCCGTCAGGTACTCTCTGGGGCCAACGTCCTGACTTTC.

The chain employs TRBV6-2 or TRBV6-3 and TRBJ1-1; D is unresolved. CDR1 and CDR2 from the germline V gene are MNHEY and SVGEGT. The CDR3 covers 13 residues. The V and J ends lost 0 bases and 6 bases respectively, with 8 bases between them. CDR3 in DNA: TGTGCCAGCAGTTACTCGGAAGGGTCTGAAGCTTTCTTT. As protein: CASSYSEGSEAFF.

This clone was seen only once. This chain connects TRBV27 to TRBJ1-1; D might be TRBD1 (5 bases). Germline assignment: CDR1 MNHEY and CDR2 SMNVEV (reference sequence). The V end was cut by 1 base, the J end by 5 bases, with 11 bases between. This CDR3 is 14 amino acids long. CDR3 region: CASSLLRGGTEAFF. The CDR3 nucleotides read TGTGCCAGCAGTTTATTGAGGGGAGGTACTGAAGCTTTCTTT.

The V call is TRBV6-6, the J call TRBJ1-5; D possibly corresponds to TRBD1 (5 bases). This CDR3 comprises 14 residues. Per the germline V gene, CDR1 is MNHNY and CDR2 is SVGAGI (reference sequence). Trimming pared 2 bases from V and 5 bases from J, leaving 10 bases between. The CDR3 sequence is CASSYGAEDQPQHF. As DNA, the CDR3 is TGTGCCAGCAGTTACGGGGCAGAGGATCAGCCCCAGCATTTT.

This chain joins TRBV27 and TRBJ1-1; no clear D gene. The V end was cut by 0 bases, the J end by 0 bases, with 11 bases between. The germline V gene has CDR1 MNHEY and CDR2 SMNVEV (reference sequence). The CDR3 runs to 16 residues. The CDR3 region has the DNA TGTGCCAGCAGTTTATCGTTTGGGCAGTTGAACACTGAAGCTTTCTTT. It is translated as CASSLSFGQLNTEAFF.

The rearrangement uses TRBV6-2 or TRBV6-3 and TRBJ2-7; 11 bases match TRBD2. This CDR3 is 14 amino acids long. Germline V gives CDR1 MNHEY, CDR2 SVGEGT. With 2 bases clipped from V and 3 bases from J, the junction kept 0 bases outside the gene matches. Here the CDR3 DNA reads TGTGCCAGCAGTTACACTAGCGGGAGCTACGAGCAGTACTTC. The encoded protein is CASSYTSGSYEQYF.

The gene calls are TRBV28 and TRBJ1-1, with D possibly matching TRBD1 (5 bases). Germline CDR1 reads MDHEN; CDR2 reads SYDVKM. Trimming left V 4 bases short and J 4 bases short, with 7 bases between. This CDR3 region has 12 residues. The CDR3 bases are TGTGCCAGCAGTTGGGGGGGCACTGAAGCTTTCTTT. Translation: CASSWGGTEAFF.

This clone was seen more than once but under ten times. At one end the junction does not follow the germline gene, possibly because of a read error. The rearrangement uses TRBV29-1 and TRBJ1-2, with D tentatively TRBD1 (6 bases). Germline assignment: CDR1 SQVTM and CDR2 ANQGSEA. The CDR3 loop spans 11 amino acids. The CDR3 bases are TGCAGCGTTGAAGACCAGGGACAACCTCCTTTC. It translates to CSVEDQGQPPF.

This clone has just a few counts. V gene TRBV4-1 combines with J gene TRBJ1-5; D unclear. Deletions cut 2 bases from V and 6 bases from J, with 11 bases between. Per the germline V gene, CDR1 is MGHRA and CDR2 is YSYEKL. CDR3 size: 14 residues. In DNA, the CDR3 is TGCGCCAGCAGCCAAAAGATAGGCCGTCAGCCCCAGCATTTT. Amino acids: CASSQKIGRQPQHF.

V and J are TRBV5-1 and TRBJ1-4; TRBD1 aligns across 9 bases. Germline trimming cut 4 bases from V and 6 bases from J; bases unmatched to any gene: 13. The CDR3 is 17 residues long. Germline CDR1 is SGHRS and CDR2 is YFSETQ. For the CDR3, the DNA is TGCGCCAGCAGCCGTCGACCTCAACAGGGGGCTGATGAAAAACTGTTTTTT. As protein: CASSRRPQQGADEKLFF.

This clone was seen a few times. The V and J genes are TRBV5-1 and TRBJ2-7; maybe TRBD2 (6 bases). This CDR3 has 12 residues. Germline V gene sequence: CDR1 SGHRS, CDR2 YFSETQ. The V end lost 2 bases, the J end lost 6 bases, and 9 bases lay between the germline ends. CDR3 DNA sequence: TGCGCCAGCAGCTTTGGGGAGGTCGAGCAGTACTTC. Its protein product is CASSFGEVEQYF.

This clone was recorded a few times. The V and J genes are TRBV18 and TRBJ2-3, with 8 nucleotides matching TRBD2. The ends lost 3 bases at V and 0 bases at J; junction bases unmatched: 2. The germline V gene has CDR1 KGHSH and CDR2 LQKENI. This CDR3 region has 15 residues. CDR3 sequence reads: CASSPERGSTDTQYF. CDR3 coding DNA: TGTGCCAGCTCACCCGAGCGGGGGAGCACAGATACGCAGTATTTT.

This clone appeared a few times. The gene calls are TRBV9 and TRBJ2-3, with 10 bases that match TRBD2. V lost 4 bases and J lost 1; bases outside the gene matches: 12. The CDR3 is made up of 18 amino acids. Looked up from germline, CDR1 is SGDLS and CDR2 is YYNGEE. The CDR3 protein is CASSTPGLAELRTDTQYF. CDR3 DNA sequence: TGTGCCAGCAGCACCCCCGGACTAGCGGAACTCCGCACAGATACGCAGTATTTT. Full variable domain (rest looked up from reference TRBV9 and TRBJ2-3): DSGVTQTPKHLITATGQRVTLRCSPRSGDLSVYWYQQSLDQGLQFLIQYYNGEERAKGNILERFSAQQFPDLHSELNLSSLELGDSALYFCASSTPGLAELRTDTQYFGPGTRLTVL.

This rearrangement joins TRBV28 to TRBJ2-7, with TRBD2 as a possible D gene (6 bases). The length of the CDR3 is 15 residues. CDR1 and CDR2 from the germline V gene are MDHEN and SYDVKM. V lost 2 bases to trimming and J lost 3 bases, with 14 bases between them. CDR3 in amino acids: CASSLDGGANYEQYF. The CDR3 region has the DNA TGTGCCAGCAGTTTAGACGGCGGGGCAAACTACGAGCAGTACTTC.

This sequence joins TRBV11-2 and TRBJ1-2, with D perhaps TRBD1 (5 bases). CDR1 SGHAT and CDR2 FQNNGV come from the germline V gene. V dropped 5 bases and J dropped 3 bases, with 16 bases sitting between them. This CDR3 contains 15 residues. CDR3: CASSPSTATYYGYTF. The CDR3 nucleotides read TGTGCCAGCAGCCCCTCGACAGCGACCTACTATGGCTACACCTTC.

V and J are TRBV28 and TRBJ2-7; 13 bases line up with TRBD2. Germline CDR1 MDHEN, CDR2 SYDVKM. The CDR3 is made up of 15 amino acids. Germline trimming cut 7 bases from V and 2 bases from J; bases unmatched to any gene: 5. CDR3 coding DNA: TGTGCCAGCACCCTGGGACTAGCGGGAACCTACGAGCAGTACTTC. Translated: CASTLGLAGTYEQYF.

The chain combines TRBV15 with TRBJ2-7; D remains ambiguous. Germline V gene lookup returns CDR1 LNHNV and CDR2 YYDKDF (reference sequence). This CDR3 is 13 amino acids long. V lost 1 base and J 0 bases, leaving 4 bases between the germline ends. The CDR3 DNA reads TGTGCCACCAGCAGAGGGAGCTCCTACGAGCAGTACTTC. This translates into CATSRGSSYEQYF.

The chain employs TRBV20-1 and TRBJ1-5; 7 bases map to TRBD1. The CDR3 covers 14 residues. Germline loops: CDR1 DFQATT, CDR2 SNEGSKA (reference sequence). V lost 3 bases and J lost 2; bases outside the gene matches: 4. The CDR3: CSASTGVGNQPQHF. DNA for the CDR3: TGCAGTGCTAGTACAGGGGTAGGCAATCAGCCCCAGCATTTT.

V is TRBV6-4 and J is TRBJ2-2; D possibly uses TRBD1 or TRBD2 (6 bases each). Germline V gene data show CDR1 as MRHNA and CDR2 as SNTAGT. V shed 4 bases and J shed 5 bases, with 11 bases lying between them. The CDR3 runs 14 residues. The CDR3 loop is CASSGQAGTGELFF. The DNA for the CDR3 is TGTGCCAGCAGTGGACAGGCGGGGACCGGGGAGCTGTTTTTT.

V and J are TRBV6-6 and TRBJ1-2; 8 nucleotides align to TRBD1. V shed 4 bases and J 6 bases; nucleotides not matched to a gene: 4. The CDR3 loop spans 13 amino acids. Per the germline V gene, CDR1 is MNHNY and CDR2 is SVGAGI (reference sequence). The CDR3 region is CASSLDRGDGYTF. CDR3 coding DNA: TGTGCCAGCAGTTTAGACAGGGGAGATGGCTACACCTTC.

V and J are TRBV4-2 and TRBJ2-3; 11 bases agree with TRBD2. V was pared by 2 bases and J by 0 bases, with 10 bases of the junction left unmatched. Per germline, CDR1 LGHNA and CDR2 YNFKEQ. This CDR3 region has 19 residues. The CDR3 coding sequence is TGTGCCAGCAGCCAACCCCTAGCGGGAGGTTCCCCTAGCACAGATACGCAGTATTTT. This gives the protein CASSQPLAGGSPSTDTQYF.

The chain recombines TRBV3-1 (or the pseudogene TRBV3-2) with TRBJ2-5; 12 bases map to TRBD2. This CDR3 contains 16 residues. Germline CDR1 reads LGHDT; CDR2 reads YNNKEL (reference sequence). V shed 4 bases, J shed 1 base, and the junction held 4 bases outside the gene matches. The CDR3 region is CASSRTSGKFQETQYF. In DNA, the CDR3 is TGTGCCAGCAGCCGGACTAGCGGGAAGTTCCAAGAGACCCAGTACTTC.

The chain recombines TRBV6-5 with TRBJ1-1; TRBD1 aligns across 8 bases. Germline V gives CDR1 MNHEY, CDR2 SVGAGI. V trimming: 6 bases; J trimming: 0 bases; junction bases outside the gene matches: 6. The length of the CDR3 is 15 residues. The CDR3, as DNA: TGTGCCAGCAGGGGGACAGGCTACATGAACACTGAAGCTTTCTTT. Translated: CASRGTGYMNTEAFF.